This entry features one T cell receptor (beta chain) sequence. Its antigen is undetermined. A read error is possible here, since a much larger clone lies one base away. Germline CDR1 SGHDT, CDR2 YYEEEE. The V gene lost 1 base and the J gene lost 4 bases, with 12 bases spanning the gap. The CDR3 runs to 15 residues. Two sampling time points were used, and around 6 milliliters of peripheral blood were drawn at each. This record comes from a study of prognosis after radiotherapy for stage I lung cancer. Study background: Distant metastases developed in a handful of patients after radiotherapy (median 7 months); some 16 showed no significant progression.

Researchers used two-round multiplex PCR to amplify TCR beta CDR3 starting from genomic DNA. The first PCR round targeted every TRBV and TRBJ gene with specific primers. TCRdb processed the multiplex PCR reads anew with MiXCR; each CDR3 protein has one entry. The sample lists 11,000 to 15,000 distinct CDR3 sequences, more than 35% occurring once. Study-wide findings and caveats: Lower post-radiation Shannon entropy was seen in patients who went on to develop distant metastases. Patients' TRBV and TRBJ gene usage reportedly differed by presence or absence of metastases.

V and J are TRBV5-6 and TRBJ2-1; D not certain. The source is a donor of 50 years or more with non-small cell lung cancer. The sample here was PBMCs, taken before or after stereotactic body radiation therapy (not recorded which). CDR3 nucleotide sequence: TGTGCCAGCAGCTTGTTTTTTAGGACGTACAATGAGCAGTTCTTC. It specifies CASSLFFRTYNEQFF.